This T cell receptor (beta chain) stems from a study of blood T cells in healthy people across ages (dated by TCRdb to the mid-2010s). Turning to the overall study: In model experiments, template switching captured about one uniquely barcoded TCR beta cDNA molecule for every two T cells. Four age groups were formed from the donors: young (average roughly 15 years), middle-aged (approximately 39), aged (62) and long-lived (more than 75). To track age-related changes in TCR beta repertoire diversity, the study relied on deep sequencing normalized with unique cDNA molecular identifiers. To avoid experimental bias, donors of different ages were distributed randomly across sequencing lanes. Using the same blood draw, the study looked at two additional independent replicas of 1 million unique cDNA reads for two donors, one aged 18 to 30 and the other aged 80 or older.

The protocol used for the library was 5' RACE. Sequencing was performed on an Illumina HiSeq 2500. A second PCR of 7 to 11 cycles was performed with a sample-barcoded 5' primer and a J-beta primer mix. Each TCR beta cDNA molecule received a unique molecular identifier from a template-switch 5' adaptor carrying 12 random nucleotides. At least 2.5 million CDR3-containing paired-end reads were obtained from each sample. First-strand cDNA was synthesized from all RNA with the Mint cDNA synthesis kit, primed by a TRBC-specific oligonucleotide. All cDNA was treated with uracil-DNA glycosylase and then went through a first 18-cycle PCR with the universal primers M1SS and BC2_uni_R. The authors processed their data as follows. Normalization of each sample was performed by random selection of 1 million high-quality reads, each carrying a distinct molecular identifier. Reads sharing molecular identifiers were discarded rather than binned into consensus sequences. MiTCR, with a Q25 quality threshold and the strictest error-elimination algorithm, was used for CDR3 identification, clonotype clustering and error correction. A nonparametric unseen species model with Euler transformation was used to estimate a lower bound on total TCR beta diversity. TCRdb reprocessed the public reads (quality trimming at Q25 with fastp, clone calling with MiXCR) and kept in-frame beta chains. For every CDR3 protein sequence, its rows merge into one entry that carries the most common genes and DNA. TCRdb assigned the V and J calls; the authors' analysis was not used. For this sample there are around 620,000 distinct CDR3 sequences; roughly 29% appear just once. The ten largest make up approximately 17% of the sample.

What the study reported, not specific to this receptor: Compared with the aged group, the long-lived group had more naive CD4+ T cells, fewer expanded clones and increased TCR diversity, suggesting age selection. Donor CMV infection status was unknown, potentially confounding age-related changes in expanded clonotypes. Because profiling used bulk unsorted PBMCs, naive and antigen-experienced compartments could not be compared conclusively. As age increased, observed TCR beta diversity per million T cells dropped in a roughly linear way, and a significant reduction was already evident by age about 40. Observed TCR beta diversity correlated strongly with the percentage of naive T cells measured by flow cytometry. Total diversity estimates from one million sequenced T cells were considered lower bounds and underestimates.

From the cysteine through the phenylalanine, the CDR3 covers 13 amino acids. Only the CDR3 region is kept as DNA, spanning 39 bases read in frame from base 1. The germline V gene supplies CDR1 SGHTA and CDR2 FQGTGA. V is pared back by 5 bases and J by 6 bases, with 14 bases lying between the germline termini. Remarks on this clonotype: Its antigen has not been determined. No clone much larger than this one lies a single base away; base qualities are absent.

Systemically healthy Caucasian individuals from Russia, roughly 40 in total and aged roughly 6 to 100 years, were included as donors. Each donor gave approximately 10 milliliters of peripheral blood, collected into EDTA-treated Vacutainer tubes. Ficoll-Paque density-gradient centrifugation was used to isolate PBMCs, with at least 7 million per sample. Trizol reagent was used to extract total RNA from the PBMCs, yielding at least 6 micrograms per sample. Naive CD45RAhigh/CD27high T cell percentages were measured by flow cytometry on a PBMC aliquot from every donor. The clonotype was recovered from a woman in her 70s in good health. The source material was blood. The sequence is built from TRBV7-3 and TRBJ2-7, with the D gene tentatively TRBD1 or TRBD2, based on 6 matching bases in each. In nucleotide form, the sequence is TGTGCCAGCAGCCGGGTAACGGGGGCCGAGCAGTACTTC. Translated, this is CASSRVTGAEQYF.